This T cell receptor beta chain was observed in a study of blood T cell repertoires in COVID-19. Study as a whole: COVID-19 samples, acute and convalescent, were from the United States, Italy and Spain. Sample material is recorded as cDNA or gDNA derived from T cells, B-cell-depleted T cells, or PBMCs.

V shed 8 bases and J shed 1 base, with 14 bases lying between them. The CDR3 has 14 residues. From germline, CDR1 is SEHNR and CDR2 FQNEAQ (reference sequence). Original data processing: Reference gene primer amplification gave nucleated cell count estimates. Repertoires were generated with immunoSEQ multiplex PCR, while TCRdb's copy carries only in-frame clones and drops some. Clone size and V and J calls were adopted from that table, with D and trimming inferred from the DNA. The sample records under 85,000 clones, roughly 86% being singletons. The material sequenced was peripheral blood. The V and J genes are TRBV7-9 and TRBJ1-1; TRBD1 is a possible D gene (6 bases). The source of this sequence is a human donor in a cohort sampled during active COVID-19. The CDR3 is CASGFLGANTEAFF. The CDR3 DNA reads as TGTGCCAGCGGGTTCCTGGGGGCGAACACTGAAGCTTTCTTT.